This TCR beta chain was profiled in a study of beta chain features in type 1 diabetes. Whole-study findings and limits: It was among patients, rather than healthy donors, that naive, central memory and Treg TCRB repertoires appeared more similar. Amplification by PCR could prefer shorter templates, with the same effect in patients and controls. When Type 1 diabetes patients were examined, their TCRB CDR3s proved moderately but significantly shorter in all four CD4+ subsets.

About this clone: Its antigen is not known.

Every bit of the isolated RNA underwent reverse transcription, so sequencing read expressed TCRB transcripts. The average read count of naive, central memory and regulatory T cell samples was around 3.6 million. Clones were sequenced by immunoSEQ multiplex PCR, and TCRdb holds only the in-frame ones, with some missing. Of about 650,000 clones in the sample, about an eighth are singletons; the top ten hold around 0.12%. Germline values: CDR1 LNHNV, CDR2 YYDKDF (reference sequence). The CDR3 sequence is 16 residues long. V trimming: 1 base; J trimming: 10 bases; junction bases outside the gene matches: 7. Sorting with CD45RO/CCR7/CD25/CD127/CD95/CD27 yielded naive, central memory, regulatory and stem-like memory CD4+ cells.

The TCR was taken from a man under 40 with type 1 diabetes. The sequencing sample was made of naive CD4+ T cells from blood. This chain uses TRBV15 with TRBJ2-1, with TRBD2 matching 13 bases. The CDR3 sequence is CATSRGGLAGQEEQFF. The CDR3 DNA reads TGTGCCACCAGCAGAGGGGGACTAGCGGGGCAGGAGGAGCAGTTCTTC.